A single sample gave rise to the 14 T cell receptor beta chains below, sequenced in a study of shared clonotypes between healthy human individuals. Naive CD8 isolation took CD45RO-negative cells positively selected for CCR7 and excluded terminally differentiated effector memory CD45RA+ cells. Sequenced by immunoSEQ multiplex PCR; TCRdb stores in-frame clones only, minus some. This sample has about 2 million clones, with 85% to 95% found just once. The specimen was naive CD8+ T cells sorted from blood. The receptors stem from a young man in good health.

The rearrangement joins TRBV4-1 to TRBJ2-7, with 7 bases fitting TRBD2. Trimming cost V 0 bases and J 3 bases; bases outside gene matches: 5. Per the germline V gene, CDR1 is MGHRA and CDR2 is YSYEKL. CDR3 length: 15 residues. The CDR3 region is CASSQDDSGLYEQYF. The CDR3 nucleotides read TGCGCCAGCAGCCAAGATGATAGCGGGCTCTACGAGCAGTACTTC.

The rearrangement uses TRBV20-1 and TRBJ1-2; no reliable D call. CDR1 and CDR2 (germline): DFQATT, SNEGSKA (reference sequence). V was clipped by 3 bases and J by 7 bases, with 9 bases between them. This CDR3 has 11 residues. CDR3 bases: TGCAGTGCTAGGTCTGGGGTTGGCTACACCTTC. Its protein is CSARSGVGYTF.

The chain couples TRBV6-1 to TRBJ1-4, with 7 bases that match TRBD1. The CDR3 extends over 14 amino acids. Trimming cost V 6 bases and J 8 bases; bases outside gene matches: 9. CDR1 and CDR2 from the germline V gene are MNHNS and SASEGT. The CDR3, as DNA: TGTGCCAGCAGGGGGACAGCCCTTAGGGAAAAACTGTTTTTT. This encodes CASRGTALREKLFF.

Points on this clone: One end of the junction does not line up with germline, which may come from a read error. The genes are TRBV6-5 and TRBJ1-5, with D perhaps TRBD1 (5 bases). CDR3 length: 14 residues. Germline V gene sequence: CDR1 MNHEY, CDR2 SVGAGI. For the CDR3, the DNA is TGTGCCAGCTGTTACGTGGGGCGGGACCAGCCCCAGCATTTT. Translating gives CASCYVGRDQPQHF.

This rearrangement joins TRBV29-1 to TRBJ1-2; D uncertain. Germline V gene lookup returns CDR1 SQVTM and CDR2 ANQGSEA. Trimming left V 4 bases short and J 3 bases short, with 9 bases between. The CDR3 has 12 amino acids. This chain's CDR3 is CSVVTSDYGYTF. The CDR3 nucleotides read TGCAGCGTTGTGACGTCGGACTATGGCTACACCTTC.

In the case of this clone: Other DNA sequences in this sample translate to the same CDR3. The chain employs TRBV5-1 and TRBJ2-3; TRBD2 might be the D (5 bases). V lost 0 bases and J lost 0, with 8 bases in between. CDR1 is SGHRS and CDR2 is YFSETQ in the germline V gene. The CDR3 has 15 residues. CDR3 DNA: TGCGCCAGCAGCTTGGAGAGGGCGAGCACAGATACGCAGTATTTT. This gives the protein CASSLERASTDTQYF.

This rearrangement joins TRBV28 to TRBJ2-1, with D unclear. The CDR3 covers 12 residues. Germline assignment: CDR1 MDHEN and CDR2 SYDVKM. The germline V and J ends were trimmed by 5 bases and 4 bases, with 6 bases remaining between them. CDR3 nucleotide sequence: TGTGCCAGCAGTCCCCATTACAATGAGCAGTTCTTC. It yields the protein CASSPHYNEQFF.

In DNA form, the CDR3 reads TGTGCCAGCAGCCAAGAATTAGGGGCAAACACTGAAGCTTTCTTT. Protein: CASSQELGANTEAFF. This chain joins TRBV4-2 and TRBJ1-1, with D possibly matching TRBD1 (5 bases). The CDR3 extends over 15 amino acids. Germline CDR1 LGHNA, CDR2 YNFKEQ. V was cut by 0 bases and J by 2 bases, with 10 bases left in between.

The V and J genes are TRBV7-8 and TRBJ2-1; no firm D call. The germline V gene encodes CDR1 SGHVS and CDR2 FQNEAQ. V gave up 5 bases and J gave up 2 bases, with 19 bases separating them. The CDR3 consists of 17 residues. The CDR3 protein is CASSPNPNSWAYNEQFF. For the CDR3, the DNA is TGTGCCAGCAGCCCTAACCCAAACTCATGGGCCTACAATGAGCAGTTCTTC.

The chain carries TRBV7-9 and TRBJ1-1; 7 bases are a match to TRBD1. V shed 4 bases, J shed 6 bases, and the junction held 8 bases outside the gene matches. Germline CDR1 reads SEHNR; CDR2 reads FQNEAQ (reference sequence). The CDR3 sequence is 14 residues long. The CDR3 DNA follows: TGTGCCAGCAGCTCAGAGACAGGGTGGCCTGAAGCTTTCTTT. It yields the protein CASSSETGWPEAFF.

This clone has a single count. The chain combines TRBV15 with TRBJ2-7; no reliable D call. The germline CDR1 and CDR2 sequences are LNHNV and YYDKDF (reference sequence). Trimming removed 1 base at V and 2 bases at J, with 9 bases between. The CDR3 extends over 14 amino acids. The CDR3 bases are TGTGCCACCAGCAGAGTGCAGGTTCCCTACGAGCAGTACTTC. It translates to CATSRVQVPYEQYF.

Concerning this clone itself: This CDR3 is also generated by other DNA sequences in the sample. The CDR3 sequence is CASSQDSGETQYF. The DNA of the CDR3 is TGCGCCAGCAGCCAAGATTCGGGAGAGACCCAGTACTTC. The chain joins TRBV4-3 to TRBJ2-5; no reliable D call. Trimming took off 0 bases at V and 4 bases at J, with 6 bases between the two ends. This CDR3 region has 13 residues. CDR1 is LGHNA, CDR2 YSLEER, per germline.

The chain uses TRBV7-9 and TRBJ1-4; no clear D. The CDR3 has 15 amino acids. In germline, CDR1 is SEHNR, CDR2 FQNEAQ (reference sequence). V lost 4 bases and J lost 8, with 17 bases in between. In nucleotides, the CDR3 is TGTGCCAGCAGCTACCAACAAGGCTTGGAGGAAAAACTGTTTTTT. This encodes CASSYQQGLEEKLFF. Complete variable domain (other parts from reference TRBV7-9 and TRBJ1-4): DTGVSQNPRHKITKRGQNVTFRCDPISEHNRLYWYRQTLGQGPEFLTYFQNEAQLEKSRLLSDRFSAERPKGSFSTLEIQRTEQGDSAMYLCASSYQQGLEEKLFFGSGTQLSVL.

This clone was recorded only once. The chain is built from TRBV9 and TRBJ2-1; TRBD2 agrees at 13 bases. Trimming removed 3 bases from V and 3 bases from J; junction bases left unmatched: 12. This CDR3 contains 19 residues. CDR1 and CDR2 from the germline V gene are SGDLS and YYNGEE. CDR3 loop: CASSAGGLAGPGIYNEQFF. The CDR3 DNA reads TGTGCCAGCAGCGCGGGGGGACTAGCGGGACCAGGGATCTACAATGAGCAGTTCTTC. The full variable domain, its missing parts supplied by reference TRBV9 and TRBJ2-1, is DSGVTQTPKHLITATGQRVTLRCSPRSGDLSVYWYQQSLDQGLQFLIQYYNGEERAKGNILERFSAQQFPDLHSELNLSSLELGDSALYFCASSAGGLAGPGIYNEQFFGPGTRLTVL.